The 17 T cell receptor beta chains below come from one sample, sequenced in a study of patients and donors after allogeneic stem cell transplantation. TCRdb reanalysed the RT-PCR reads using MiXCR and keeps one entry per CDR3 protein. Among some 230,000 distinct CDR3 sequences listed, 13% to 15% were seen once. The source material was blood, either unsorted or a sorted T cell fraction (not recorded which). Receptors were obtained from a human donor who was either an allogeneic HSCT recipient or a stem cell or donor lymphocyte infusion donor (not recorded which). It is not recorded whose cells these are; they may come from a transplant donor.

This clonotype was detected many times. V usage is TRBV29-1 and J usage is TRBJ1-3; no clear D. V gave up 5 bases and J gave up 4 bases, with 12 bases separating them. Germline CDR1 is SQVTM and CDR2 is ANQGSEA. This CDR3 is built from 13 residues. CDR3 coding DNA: TGCAGCGTTTCGAGCGTGGGGGGAAACACCATATATTTT. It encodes CSVSSVGGNTIYF.

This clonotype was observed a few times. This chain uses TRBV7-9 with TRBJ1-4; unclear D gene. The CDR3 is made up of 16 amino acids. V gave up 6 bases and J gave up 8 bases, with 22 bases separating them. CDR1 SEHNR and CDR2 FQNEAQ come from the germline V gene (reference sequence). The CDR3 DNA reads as TGTGCCAGCAGTAAGCCGATGATGGAAAGGGAAGAAAAACTGTTTTTT. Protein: CASSKPMMEREEKLFF.

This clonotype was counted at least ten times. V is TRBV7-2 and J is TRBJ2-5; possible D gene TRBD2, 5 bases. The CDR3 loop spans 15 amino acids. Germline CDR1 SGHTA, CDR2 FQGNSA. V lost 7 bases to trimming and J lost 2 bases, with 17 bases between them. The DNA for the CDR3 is TGTGCCAGCACCATACAAGGACTGTCACAAGAGACCCAGTACTTC. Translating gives CASTIQGLSQETQYF.

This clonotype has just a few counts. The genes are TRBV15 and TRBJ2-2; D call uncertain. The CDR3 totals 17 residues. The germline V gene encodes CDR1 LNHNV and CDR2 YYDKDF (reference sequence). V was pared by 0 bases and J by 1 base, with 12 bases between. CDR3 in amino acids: CATSRDLGLQNTGELFF. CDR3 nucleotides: TGTGCCACCAGCAGAGATCTAGGGCTACAGAACACCGGGGAGCTGTTTTTT.

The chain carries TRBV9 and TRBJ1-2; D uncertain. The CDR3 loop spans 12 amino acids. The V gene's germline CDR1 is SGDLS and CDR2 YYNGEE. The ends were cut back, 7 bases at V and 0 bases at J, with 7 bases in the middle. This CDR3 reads CASALANYGYTF. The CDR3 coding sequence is TGTGCCAGCGCGTTGGCTAACTATGGCTACACCTTC.

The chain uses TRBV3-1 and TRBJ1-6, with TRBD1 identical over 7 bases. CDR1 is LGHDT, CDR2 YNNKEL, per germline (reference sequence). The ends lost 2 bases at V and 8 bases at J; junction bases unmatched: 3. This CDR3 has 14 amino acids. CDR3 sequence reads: CASSQNRGYSPLHF. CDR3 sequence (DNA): TGTGCCAGCAGCCAAAACAGGGGTTATTCACCCCTCCACTTT.

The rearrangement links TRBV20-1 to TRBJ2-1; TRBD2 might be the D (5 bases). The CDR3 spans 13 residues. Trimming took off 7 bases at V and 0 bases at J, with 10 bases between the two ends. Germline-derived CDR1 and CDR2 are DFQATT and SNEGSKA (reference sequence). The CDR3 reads CSVGGYSYNEQFF. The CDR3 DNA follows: TGCAGTGTGGGCGGGTACTCCTACAATGAGCAGTTCTTC.

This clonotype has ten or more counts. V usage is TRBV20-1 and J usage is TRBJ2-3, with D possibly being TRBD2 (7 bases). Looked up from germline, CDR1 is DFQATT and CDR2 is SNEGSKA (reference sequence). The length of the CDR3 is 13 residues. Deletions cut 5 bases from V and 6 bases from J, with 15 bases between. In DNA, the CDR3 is TGCAGTGCTGGACTGGGAGGGGGGGATACGCAGTATTTT. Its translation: CSAGLGGGDTQYF.

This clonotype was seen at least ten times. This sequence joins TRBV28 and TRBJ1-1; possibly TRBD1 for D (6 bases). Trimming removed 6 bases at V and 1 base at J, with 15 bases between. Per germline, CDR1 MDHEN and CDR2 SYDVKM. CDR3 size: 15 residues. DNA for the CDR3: TGTGCCAGCAGAACAGGGAGTGTAGGGAACACTGAAGCTTTCTTT. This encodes CASRTGSVGNTEAFF.

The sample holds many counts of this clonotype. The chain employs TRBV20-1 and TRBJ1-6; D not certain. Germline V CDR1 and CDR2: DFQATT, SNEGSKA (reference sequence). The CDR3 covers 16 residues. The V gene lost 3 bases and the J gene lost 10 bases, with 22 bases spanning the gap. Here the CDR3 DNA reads TGCAGTGCTAGTGACTACTTAAATGGTATAAGCTCACCCCTCCACTTT. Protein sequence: CSASDYLNGISSPLHF.

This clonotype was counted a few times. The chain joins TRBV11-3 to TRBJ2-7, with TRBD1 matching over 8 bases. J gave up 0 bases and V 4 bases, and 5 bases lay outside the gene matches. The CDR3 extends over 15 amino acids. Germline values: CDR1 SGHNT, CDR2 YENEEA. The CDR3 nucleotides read TGTGCCAGCAGCTCAGGACAGGGCTTCTCCTACGAGCAGTACTTC. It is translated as CASSSGQGFSYEQYF.

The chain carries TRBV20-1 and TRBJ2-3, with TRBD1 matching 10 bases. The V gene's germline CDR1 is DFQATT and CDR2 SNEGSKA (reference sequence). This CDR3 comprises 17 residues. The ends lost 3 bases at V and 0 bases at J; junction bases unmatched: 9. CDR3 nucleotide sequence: TGCAGTGCTAGCGTGGCTCCGGGACAGGGGAGCACAGATACGCAGTATTTT. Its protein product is CSASVAPGQGSTDTQYF.

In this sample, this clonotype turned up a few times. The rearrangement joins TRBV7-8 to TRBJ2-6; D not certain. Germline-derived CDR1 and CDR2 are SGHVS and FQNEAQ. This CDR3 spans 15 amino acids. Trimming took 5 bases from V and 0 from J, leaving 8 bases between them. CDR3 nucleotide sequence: TGTGCCAGCAGCGCCATTAACTCTGGGGCCAACGTCCTGACTTTC. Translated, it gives CASSAINSGANVLTF.

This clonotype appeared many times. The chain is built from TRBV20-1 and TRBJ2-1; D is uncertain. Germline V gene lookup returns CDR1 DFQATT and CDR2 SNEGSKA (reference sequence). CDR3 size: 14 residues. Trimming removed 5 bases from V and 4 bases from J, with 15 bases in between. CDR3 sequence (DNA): TGCAGTGCTGGACGAGTATTAGCTTACAATGAGCAGTTCTTC. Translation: CSAGRVLAYNEQFF.

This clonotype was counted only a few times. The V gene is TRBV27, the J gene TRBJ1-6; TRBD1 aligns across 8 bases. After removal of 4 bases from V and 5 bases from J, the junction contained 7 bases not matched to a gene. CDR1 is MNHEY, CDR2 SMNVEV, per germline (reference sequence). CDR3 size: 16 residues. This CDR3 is CASSSYNRGDNSPLHF. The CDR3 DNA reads TGTGCCAGCAGTTCCTATAACAGGGGGGATAATTCACCCCTCCACTTT.

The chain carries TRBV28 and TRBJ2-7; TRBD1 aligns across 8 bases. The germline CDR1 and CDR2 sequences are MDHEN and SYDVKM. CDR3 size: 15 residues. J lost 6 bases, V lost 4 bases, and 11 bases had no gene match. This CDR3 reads CASSSPTGERGEQYF. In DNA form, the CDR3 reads TGTGCCAGCAGTTCGCCGACAGGGGAAAGAGGCGAGCAGTACTTC. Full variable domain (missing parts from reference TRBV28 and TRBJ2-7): DVKVTQSSRYLVKRTGEKVFLECVQDMDHENMFWYRQDPGLGLRLIYFSYDVKMKEKGDIPEGYSVSREKKERFSLILESASTNQTSMYLCASSSPTGERGEQYFGPGTRLTVT.

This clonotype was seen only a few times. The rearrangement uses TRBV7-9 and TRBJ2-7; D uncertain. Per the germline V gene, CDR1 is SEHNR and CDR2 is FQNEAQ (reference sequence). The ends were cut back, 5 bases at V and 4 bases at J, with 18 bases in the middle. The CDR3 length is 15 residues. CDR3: CASSLGVGKEYEQYF. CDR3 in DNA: TGTGCCAGCAGCCTGGGCGTCGGCAAGGAATACGAGCAGTACTTC.